Below are 18 T cell receptor beta chains sequenced from a single sample in a study of T cells after yellow fever vaccination. MiXCR, run by TCRdb on the 5' RACE reads, gives a single entry per CDR3 protein. The sample lists over 110,000 distinct CDR3 sequences, 7.7% occurring once. The sample in question was CD4+ T cells sorted from PBMCs, obtained 5 days after the yellow fever booster vaccination. The receptor source for this set is a man aged 25-45 years who received the YFV17D yellow fever vaccine.

This clonotype was recorded at least ten times. The rearrangement joins TRBV14 to TRBJ2-3, with a tentative D call TRBD1 (5 bases). V lost 4 bases and J 0 bases, leaving 14 bases between the germline ends. CDR1 is SGHDN, CDR2 FVKESK, per germline. This CDR3 region has 16 residues. The chain's CDR3 is CASSRPLGLSTDTQYF. The CDR3 DNA sequence: TGTGCCAGCAGCCGACCTCTGGGGCTGAGCACAGATACGCAGTATTTT.

This clonotype was found many times. V and J are TRBV18 and TRBJ2-5; possible D gene TRBD2, 5 bases. V was trimmed by 3 bases and J by 5 bases, leaving 16 bases between them. The CDR3 is 15 amino acids. Per the germline V gene, CDR1 is KGHSH and CDR2 is LQKENI. The CDR3 is CASSPSRSGGETQYF. The DNA of the CDR3 is TGTGCCAGCTCACCGTCAAGAAGCGGTGGGGAGACCCAGTACTTC.

This clonotype appeared a few times. V and J are TRBV7-2 and TRBJ1-1, with D possibly matching TRBD1 (5 bases). With 5 bases removed from V and 6 bases from J, the gap between germline ends came to 13 bases. Germline V lookup: CDR1 SGHTA, CDR2 FQGNSA. The CDR3 length is 13 residues. CDR3 region: CASSLGRGSEAFF. The CDR3 nucleotides read TGTGCCAGCAGCCTCGGTAGGGGCTCTGAAGCTTTCTTT.

At least ten counts were recorded for this clonotype. The V call is TRBV4-3, the J call TRBJ2-4; 7 bases map to TRBD2. V dropped 0 bases and J dropped 10; count of bases not matched to a gene: 6. The CDR3 covers 14 residues. Germline CDR1 is LGHNA and CDR2 is YSLEER. The DNA for the CDR3 is TGCGCCAGCAGCCAAGACACAAGCGGGGAAATTCAGTACTTC. This sequence encodes CASSQDTSGEIQYF.

The table lists this clonotype with many counts. The rearrangement uses TRBV20-1 and TRBJ2-2, with 7 bases identical to TRBD1. The V segment lost 3 bases and the J segment 1 base; nucleotides outside the gene matches: 8. The CDR3 sequence is 16 residues long. Germline values: CDR1 DFQATT, CDR2 SNEGSKA (reference sequence). The CDR3 protein is CSARGQKLMNTGELFF. CDR3 nucleotides: TGCAGTGCTAGGGGACAGAAACTTATGAACACCGGGGAGCTGTTTTTT.

The chain joins TRBV7-9 to TRBJ1-5; TRBD1 is a possible D gene (5 bases). The CDR3 sequence is 14 residues long. CDR1 is SEHNR, CDR2 FQNEAQ, per germline (reference sequence). Trimming shortened V by 5 bases and J by 5 bases, and 13 bases separated the two germline ends. The CDR3 nucleotides read TGTGCCAGCAGCGGGGACGGGCCCCATCAGCCCCAGCATTTT. Translating gives CASSGDGPHQPQHF.

This CDR3 reads CASTPVLLAGTDTQYF. In nucleotides, the CDR3 is TGTGCCAGCACCCCCGTCCTACTAGCGGGCACAGATACGCAGTATTTT. The chain joins TRBV7-2 to TRBJ2-3; 8 positions agree with TRBD2. The CDR3 is 16 residues long. Germline V CDR1 and CDR2: SGHTA, FQGNSA. V gave up 7 bases and J gave up 1 base; unmatched junction bases: 10.

A remark on this clonotype: This may be a read error, as it is one base from a much larger clone. The chain links TRBV7-2 to TRBJ2-1; D is unresolved. The CDR3 totals 13 residues. Germline loops: CDR1 SGHTA, CDR2 FQGNSA. V dropped 4 bases and J dropped 8 bases, with 12 bases sitting between them. The CDR3 bases are TGTGCCAGCAGCTCACTACCGGGCTATGAGCAGTTCTTC. Protein product: CASSSLPGYEQFF.

In its sample, this clonotype was seen many times. The V and J genes are TRBV27 and TRBJ1-5; 7 nucleotides align to TRBD1. This CDR3 has 14 amino acids. Losses at the gene ends were 8 bases for V and 1 base for J; bases not matched to a gene: 5. CDR1 is MNHEY, CDR2 SMNVEV, per germline (reference sequence). DNA of the CDR3: TGTGCCAGCCGAACAGGGGCGAGCAATCAGCCCCAGCATTTT. This sequence encodes CASRTGASNQPQHF.

In its sample, this clonotype was seen a few times. The rearrangement uses TRBV19 and TRBJ2-7; D might be TRBD1 or TRBD2, each matching 5 bases. The CDR3 has 13 residues. Trimming removed 8 bases from V and 5 bases from J, with 16 bases in between. CDR1 is LNHDA and CDR2 is SQIVND in the germline V gene (reference sequence). The CDR3 DNA sequence: TGTGCCAGTCGCCGGGACCGGCGGGACGAGCAGTACTTC. It is translated as CASRRDRRDEQYF. The full variable domain, completed using reference TRBV19 and TRBJ2-7, is DGGITQSPKYLFRKEGQNVTLSCEQNLNHDAMYWYRQDPGQGLRLIYYSQIVNDFQKGDIAEGYSVSREKKESFPLTVTSAQKNPTAFYLCASRRDRRDEQYFGPGTRLTVT.

Concerning this clonotype itself: Since a much larger clone is just one base distant, this may be a read error. The chain has TRBV7-8 and TRBJ2-3; D unresolved. Germline CDR1 and CDR2: SGHVS and FQNEAQ. V lost 4 bases, J lost 8 bases, and 13 bases lay in between. The CDR3 loop spans 13 amino acids. As DNA, the CDR3 is TGTGCCAGCAGCTCTCCATGGTTGGGTACGCAGTATTTT. Its protein is CASSSPWLGTQYF.

This clonotype was counted at least ten times. This rearrangement joins TRBV7-2 to TRBJ2-6; D not certain. Germline CDR1 and CDR2: SGHTA and FQGNSA. The CDR3 contains 13 residues. Trimming cost V 3 bases and J 4 bases, with 4 bases left between them. CDR3 sequence: CASSFKGANVLTF. The CDR3, as DNA: TGTGCCAGCAGCTTCAAAGGGGCCAACGTCCTGACTTTC.

The rearrangement links TRBV7-3 to TRBJ2-5; D remains ambiguous. Trimming stripped 1 base from V and 5 bases from J, with 11 bases between. The CDR3 sequence is 14 residues long. Germline assignment: CDR1 SGHTA and CDR2 FQGTGA. Here the CDR3 reads CASSLNRESETQYF. CDR3 sequence (DNA): TGTGCCAGCAGCTTAAATCGCGAATCTGAGACCCAGTACTTC. The complete variable domain, with remaining parts taken from reference TRBV7-3 and TRBJ2-5, reads GAGVSQTPSNKVTEKGKYVELRCDPISGHTALYWYRQSLGQGPEFLIYFQGTGAADDSGLPNDRFFAVRPEGSVSTLKIQRTERGDSAVYLCASSLNRESETQYFGPGTRLLVL.

The sample holds a few counts of this clonotype. The chain recombines TRBV6-5 with TRBJ1-6; the match to TRBD1 covers 10 bases. The CDR3 is made up of 12 amino acids. The ends lost 11 bases at V and 9 bases at J; junction bases unmatched: 4. Germline CDR1 reads MNHEY; CDR2 reads SVGAGI. The CDR3 is CARGQGLSPLHF. For the CDR3, the DNA is TGTGCCCGGGGACAGGGGCTTTCACCCCTCCACTTT.

This clonotype has just a few counts. The V and J genes are TRBV13 and TRBJ2-3; a possible D gene is TRBD2 (7 bases). Looked up from germline, CDR1 is PRHDT and CDR2 is FYEKMQ (reference sequence). Trimming stripped 4 bases from V and 3 bases from J, with 20 bases between. The CDR3 spans 17 residues. CDR3 amino acids: CASSSQGGGLGTDTQYF. CDR3 in DNA: TGTGCCAGCAGCTCGCAAGGGGGGGGATTGGGGACAGATACGCAGTATTTT.

V is TRBV7-2 and J is TRBJ2-3; D possibly corresponds to TRBD1 (6 bases). This CDR3 contains 16 residues. V was pared by 8 bases and J by 4 bases, with 22 bases between. CDR1 is SGHTA, CDR2 FQGNSA, per germline. The CDR3 reads CASGQARGSLPDTQYF. In nucleotides, the CDR3 is TGTGCCAGCGGCCAAGCTAGGGGGAGCCTGCCAGATACGCAGTATTTT.

This clonotype was found many times. This chain joins TRBV27 and TRBJ1-2; 9 bases map to TRBD1. Germline assignment: CDR1 MNHEY and CDR2 SMNVEV (reference sequence). CDR3 length equals 15 residues. Unmatched junction bases numbered 12, after V lost 6 bases and J lost 7 bases. The chain's CDR3 is CASRSPGQGGGGYTF. The CDR3, as DNA: TGTGCCAGCAGATCCCCGGGACAGGGAGGGGGTGGCTACACCTTC.

This clonotype was observed at least ten times. Written as DNA, the CDR3 is TGTGCCAGCAGCCGTTCAACTAGCGGGACCATGGGTGAGCAGTTCTTC. Translating gives CASSRSTSGTMGEQFF. V is TRBV11-2 and J is TRBJ2-1, with 10 bases aligning to TRBD2. V lost 5 bases to trimming and J lost 9 bases; unmatched junction nucleotides: 13. The germline V gene has CDR1 SGHAT and CDR2 FQNNGV. CDR3 length: 16 residues.